The 24 T cell receptor beta chains below come from one sample, sequenced in a study of T cell responses to AZD1222 COVID-19 vaccine. Method: immunoSEQ multiplex PCR; TCRdb's copy keeps in-frame clones and lacks some. The table includes over 100,000 clones, around 83% detected once. Specimen: peripheral blood, collected on day 0 of AZD1222 vaccination. Source of these receptors: an adult in good health.

J is TRBJ1-5 and V is TRBV19; 9 bases line up with TRBD1. Germline values: CDR1 LNHDA, CDR2 SQIVND (reference sequence). The CDR3 covers 15 residues. The V gene end was trimmed by 3 bases and the J gene end by 2 bases; junction bases not matched to a gene: 2. CDR3 residues: CASSIGDRGNQPQHF. The CDR3 DNA follows: TGTGCCAGTAGTATTGGGGACAGGGGCAATCAGCCCCAGCATTTT.

The chain joins TRBV19 to TRBJ1-3; D is uncertain. Germline-derived CDR1 and CDR2 are LNHDA and SQIVND (reference sequence). Trimming removed 7 bases from V and 0 bases from J, with 10 bases in between. This CDR3 has 14 amino acids. CDR3 DNA sequence: TGTGCCAGTAAAGGGCAGCGCTCTGGAAACACCATATATTTT. This translates into CASKGQRSGNTIYF.

The chain recombines TRBV9 with TRBJ2-5, with D possibly being TRBD1 or TRBD2 (6 bases each). The ends were cut back, 4 bases at V and 5 bases at J, with 15 bases in the middle. The CDR3 is 14 amino acids. Germline V gene lookup returns CDR1 SGDLS and CDR2 YYNGEE. The CDR3 coding sequence is TGTGCCAGCAGCTCCACTGGGGGGCGGGAGACCCAGTACTTC. Protein sequence: CASSSTGGRETQYF.

This chain uses TRBV30 with TRBJ2-2; D is undetermined. The CDR3 is 14 residues long. The ends were cut back, 5 bases at V and 8 bases at J, with 18 bases in the middle. The V gene's germline CDR1 is GTSNPN and CDR2 SVGIG (reference sequence). This CDR3 is CAWGSARVTGELFF. As DNA, the CDR3 is TGTGCCTGGGGCTCCGCGCGAGTAACGGGGGAGCTGTTTTTT.

The chain carries TRBV11-3 and TRBJ2-1, with 14 nucleotides matching TRBD2. The CDR3 is 16 amino acids. Per germline, CDR1 SGHNT and CDR2 YENEEA. The V gene end was trimmed by 1 base and the J gene end by 8 bases; junction bases not matched to a gene: 4. CDR3 in DNA: TGTGCCAGCAGCTTAGGGAGGGGACTAGCGGGAGATGAGCAGTTCTTC. This codes for CASSLGRGLAGDEQFF.

This clone appeared once. The chain is built from TRBV4-1 and TRBJ1-5; 8 bases map to TRBD1. The CDR3 length is 17 residues. Germline values: CDR1 MGHRA, CDR2 YSYEKL. The V and J ends lost 1 base and 0 bases, in that order; junction bases with no gene match: 5. The CDR3 DNA is TGCGCCAGCAGCCAAGGGGACAGGTCAAATAGCAATCAGCCCCAGCATTTT. Residues: CASSQGDRSNSNQPQHF.

The chain has TRBV7-8 and TRBJ2-7; D tentatively reads TRBD1 or TRBD2 (5 bases each). The V and J ends lost 5 bases and 7 bases respectively, with 15 bases between them. Germline CDR1 reads SGHVS; CDR2 reads FQNEAQ. The CDR3 has 13 residues. The CDR3 loop is CASSPRQRWEQYF. The CDR3 coding sequence is TGTGCCAGCAGCCCTAGACAGCGGTGGGAGCAGTACTTC.

The chain links TRBV6-6 to TRBJ2-1, with 14 bases lining up with TRBD2. This CDR3 has 14 residues. Germline V lookup: CDR1 MNHNY, CDR2 SVGAGI (reference sequence). Trimming removed 6 bases from V and 9 bases from J; junction bases left unmatched: 4. The CDR3 is CASSGLAGGGEQFF. CDR3 coding DNA: TGTGCCAGCAGCGGACTAGCGGGAGGCGGTGAGCAGTTCTTC.

The chain combines TRBV29-1 with TRBJ2-7; possible D gene TRBD1, 6 bases. The CDR3 has 12 amino acids. CDR1 is SQVTM and CDR2 is ANQGSEA in the germline V gene. V dropped 5 bases and J dropped 2 bases, with 10 bases sitting between them. The CDR3 protein is CSVTRGPYEQYF. CDR3 DNA sequence: TGCAGCGTTACCAGGGGCCCCTACGAGCAGTACTTC.

The rearrangement joins TRBV28 to TRBJ1-2, with D uncertain. This CDR3 region has 12 residues. V was cut by 4 bases and J by 3 bases, with 6 bases left in between. The germline gives CDR1 MDHEN, CDR2 SYDVKM. The CDR3 sequence: CASSSRDYGYTF. CDR3 bases: TGTGCCAGCAGTTCCCGGGACTATGGCTACACCTTC.

The genes are TRBV7-9 and TRBJ1-2; no clear D gene. Germline-derived CDR1 and CDR2 are SEHNR and FQNEAQ (reference sequence). V shed 3 bases and J shed 2 bases, with 7 bases lying between them. The length of the CDR3 is 13 residues. Here the CDR3 reads CASSFAYNYGYTF. In nucleotides, the CDR3 is TGTGCCAGCAGCTTCGCCTACAACTATGGCTACACCTTC.

V gene TRBV6-1 combines with J gene TRBJ1-1, with 7 bases aligning to TRBD1. In germline, CDR1 is MNHNS, CDR2 SASEGT. Unmatched junction bases numbered 17, after V lost 4 bases and J lost 0 bases. The CDR3 extends over 19 amino acids. The CDR3 DNA follows: TGTGCCAGCAGTGCAGGTAGTAGCAGGCGGGGACAGTTGAACACTGAAGCTTTCTTT. This translates into CASSAGSSRRGQLNTEAFF.

The table lists this clone with a few counts. This sequence joins TRBV5-4 and TRBJ2-1; D gene uncertain. This CDR3 contains 12 residues. Germline-derived CDR1 and CDR2 are SGHNT and YYREEE (reference sequence). The V gene lost 4 bases and the J gene lost 10 bases, with 12 bases spanning the gap. The CDR3 coding sequence is TGTGCCAGCAGCCCGACGACGCTGGAGCAGTTCTTC. Translated, it gives CASSPTTLEQFF.

The V call is TRBV4-3, the J call TRBJ2-7; no firm D call. Germline CDR1 and CDR2: LGHNA and YSLEER. This CDR3 comprises 13 residues. V was cut by 0 bases and J by 3 bases, with 6 bases left in between. CDR3 sequence: CASSQDQSYEQYF. The CDR3 DNA is TGCGCCAGCAGCCAAGACCAAAGCTACGAGCAGTACTTC.

This chain uses TRBV5-6 with TRBJ2-1, with TRBD2 matching over 7 bases. This CDR3 has 18 residues. In germline, CDR1 is SGHDT, CDR2 YYEEEE. The trim removed 0 bases at V and 3 bases at J, leaving 12 bases unmatched. The chain's CDR3 is CASSLARTRAGNYNEQFF. CDR3 DNA: TGTGCCAGCAGCTTGGCCCGGACTAGAGCGGGGAACTACAATGAGCAGTTCTTC.

This chain connects TRBV3-1 (or the pseudogene TRBV3-2) to TRBJ1-4; 8 bases map to TRBD1. V trimming: 5 bases; J trimming: 7 bases; junction bases outside the gene matches: 6. Germline-derived CDR1 and CDR2 are LGHDT and YNNKEL (reference sequence). This CDR3 has 14 amino acids. DNA of the CDR3: TGTGCCAGCAGCGACGGACAGGGCGGTGAAAAACTGTTTTTT. Translated, it gives CASSDGQGGEKLFF.

The chain couples TRBV7-9 to TRBJ1-4; D gene unclear. The ends were cut back, 3 bases at V and 11 bases at J, with 10 bases in the middle. Germline V CDR1 and CDR2: SEHNR, FQNEAQ (reference sequence). The CDR3 has 12 residues. For the CDR3, the DNA is TGTGCCAGCAGCTTGGAAGACGAGAAACTGTTTTTT. Protein sequence: CASSLEDEKLFF.

The chain's CDR3 is CASSPRQGGTNVLTF. The CDR3 DNA reads as TGTGCCAGCAGCCCCCGACAGGGGGGGACCAACGTCCTGACTTTC. The chain combines TRBV27 with TRBJ2-6, with TRBD1 identical over 9 bases. Trimming cost V 6 bases and J 8 bases; bases outside gene matches: 8. CDR3 length: 15 amino acids. CDR1 and CDR2 (germline): MNHEY, SMNVEV (reference sequence). The full variable domain, with the rest looked up from reference TRBV27 and TRBJ2-6, is EAQVTQNPRYLITVTGKKLTVTCSQNMNHEYMSWYRQDPGLGLRQIYYSMNVEVTDKGDVPEGYKVSRKEKRNFPLILESPSPNQTSLYFCASSPRQGGTNVLTFGAGSRLTVL.

This clone was seen just once. This sequence joins TRBV27 and TRBJ1-2; a weak D match, TRBD1 (5 bases). The CDR3 runs to 16 residues. V shed 6 bases and J shed 7 bases, with 24 bases lying between them. CDR1 and CDR2 from the germline V gene are MNHEY and SMNVEV (reference sequence). The CDR3 DNA follows: TGTGCCAGCAGCGAAGGGTCTGGGGGGGGGTCCTCTGGCTACACCTTC. Protein sequence: CASSEGSGGGSSGYTF.

Comments on this clone: One junction end does not reproduce the germline sequence, and a read error may be involved. In nucleotides, the CDR3 is TGTGCCAGCAGTTCGGAGGGTGGGGTGCTGTTTTTT. This codes for CASSSEGGVLFF. The V call is TRBV12-3 or TRBV12-4, the J call TRBJ2-2; TRBD2 is a possible D gene (6 bases). The CDR3 contains 12 residues.

The V gene is TRBV29-1, the J gene TRBJ1-1; D is possibly TRBD1 (5 bases). V was pared by 4 bases and J by 4 bases, with 16 bases between. CDR3 length equals 14 residues. Germline CDR1 and CDR2: SQVTM and ANQGSEA. CDR3 sequence (DNA): TGCAGCGTTGGTCAACAGAGGGGTGGCACTGAAGCTTTCTTT. Its protein product is CSVGQQRGGTEAFF.

This clone appeared a few times. The chain couples TRBV9 to TRBJ1-2, with unresolved D. With 0 bases removed from V and 4 bases from J, the gap between germline ends came to 7 bases. This CDR3 is built from 13 residues. Germline CDR1 and CDR2: SGDLS and YYNGEE. The CDR3 DNA reads as TGTGCCAGCAGCGTAGAGGTTGGCTATGGCTACACCTTC. Translating it yields CASSVEVGYGYTF.

CDR3 DNA sequence: TGTGCCAGCAGCCGAGGGACAGGGGGCTCTGGGGCCAACGTCCTGACTTTC. Residues: CASSRGTGGSGANVLTF. The chain joins TRBV3-1 (or the pseudogene TRBV3-2) to TRBJ2-6; 11 bases line up with TRBD1. This CDR3 spans 17 amino acids. The junction had 2 bases not matched to a gene; V was cut back by 4 bases and J by 0 bases. Germline CDR1 and CDR2: LGHDT and YNNKEL (reference sequence).

The CDR3 protein is CASSLARDRDRGYTF. The CDR3 DNA reads as TGTGCCAGCAGCTTAGCGCGTGACAGGGACAGAGGCTACACCTTC. The V and J genes are TRBV7-2 and TRBJ1-2; 7 bases are a match to TRBD1. CDR3 size: 15 residues. Germline lookup yields CDR1 SGHTA and CDR2 FQGNSA. The V and J ends lost 0 bases and 8 bases, in that order; junction bases with no gene match: 9. Combining the CDR3 with reference TRBV7-2 and TRBJ1-2 gives the whole variable domain GAGVSQSPSNKVTEKGKDVELRCDPISGHTALYWYRQSLGQGLEFLIYFQGNSAPDKSGLPSDRFSAERTGGSVSTLTIQRTQQEDSAVYLCASSLARDRDRGYTFGSGTRLTVV.